Listed here are 21 T cell receptor beta chains from one sample, sequenced in a study of blood T cells in healthy people across ages. Through a sample-barcoded 5' primer and a J-beta primer mix, a second PCR was run for about 6 to 11 cycles. TCRdb re-derived calls from the 5' RACE reads in MiXCR, one entry per CDR3 protein. The table includes about 1.4 million distinct CDR3 sequences, 59% detected once. The sequenced sample was blood. Source of these receptors: a man aged 18 to 29 in good health.

J is TRBJ2-3 and V is TRBV2; possibly TRBD1 for D (6 bases). Trimming cost V 5 bases and J 4 bases, with 16 bases left between them. CDR1 is SNHLY, CDR2 FYNNEI, per germline. This CDR3 region has 15 residues. For the CDR3, the DNA is TGTGCCAGCAGTCCCGGGACAAAGGGGGCAGATACGCAGTATTTT. Translating gives CASSPGTKGADTQYF. Filled out from reference TRBV2 and TRBJ2-3, the complete variable domain reads EPEVTQTPSHQVTQMGQEVILRCVPISNHLYFYWYRQILGQKVEFLVSFYNNEISEKSEIFDDQFSVERPDGSNFTLKIRSTKLEDSAMYFCASSPGTKGADTQYFGPGTRLTVL.

DNA for the CDR3: TGCGCCAGCAGTCCCCTGGGGCGCGGGGGCCAACACATCCCCTACGAGCAGTACTTC. Its translation is CASSPLGRGGQHIPYEQYF. The J gene is TRBJ2-7, the V gene TRBV4-1; D might be TRBD2 (7 bases). The CDR3 runs 19 residues. Trimming removed 6 bases at V and 2 bases at J, with 29 bases between. Germline CDR1 is MGHRA and CDR2 is YSYEKL.

J is TRBJ1-2 and V is TRBV7-8, with 8 bases matching TRBD1. Trimming removed 6 bases from V and 7 bases from J; junction bases left unmatched: 22. The CDR3 spans 18 residues. Germline-derived CDR1 and CDR2 are SGHVS and FQNEAQ. The CDR3 loop reads CASSQAGGVWRVSFGYTF. The CDR3 DNA reads as TGTGCCAGCAGTCAAGCAGGGGGCGTTTGGAGGGTGTCATTTGGCTACACCTTC.

The genes are TRBV19 and TRBJ2-3; 7 bases line up with TRBD1. The CDR3 runs to 17 residues. V lost 6 bases to trimming and J lost 4 bases; unmatched junction nucleotides: 16. Germline V gene data show CDR1 as LNHDA and CDR2 as SQIVND (reference sequence). The CDR3 DNA reads TGTGCCAGTAGGAACCGGGACAGTCCCTCGGGCTCAGATACGCAGTATTTT. Residues: CASRNRDSPSGSDTQYF.

This sequence joins TRBV5-1 and TRBJ2-7; 7 positions match TRBD1. The J call may be in error: the DNA end matches TRBJ2-5 better. Per the germline V gene, CDR1 is SGHRS and CDR2 is YFSETQ. The CDR3 contains 13 residues. Written as DNA, the CDR3 is TGCGCCAGCAACAGGGGACCGGGAGAGACCCAGTACTTC. Translated, it gives CASNRGPGETQYF.

This clonotype has just a few counts. The genes are TRBV9 and TRBJ1-2; 8 nucleotides match TRBD1. Germline assignment: CDR1 SGDLS and CDR2 YYNGEE. The trim removed 3 bases at V and 6 bases at J, leaving 4 bases unmatched. The CDR3 totals 13 residues. This CDR3 reads CASSAAGGHGYTF. CDR3 in DNA: TGTGCCAGCAGCGCAGCAGGGGGCCATGGCTACACCTTC.

The genes are TRBV20-1 and TRBJ2-1; TRBD2 aligns across 8 bases. The CDR3 loop spans 16 amino acids. Losses at the gene ends were 3 bases for V and 0 bases for J; bases not matched to a gene: 7. Germline-derived CDR1 and CDR2 are DFQATT and SNEGSKA (reference sequence). The CDR3 protein is CSASVIAGSSYNEQFF. CDR3 DNA sequence: TGCAGTGCTAGTGTAATAGCGGGGAGCTCCTACAATGAGCAGTTCTTC.

The chain couples TRBV6-5 to TRBJ1-2; D may be TRBD1 (5 bases). The CDR3 spans 15 residues. Germline CDR1 reads MNHEY; CDR2 reads SVGAGI. The ends were cut back, 6 bases at V and 1 base at J, with 15 bases in the middle. The CDR3 bases are TGTGCCAGCAGCTCCCCAGGGACCGATAACTATGGCTACACCTTC. Encoded protein: CASSSPGTDNYGYTF.

V gene TRBV28 combines with J gene TRBJ2-4, with D tentatively TRBD1 or TRBD2 (5 bases each). TRBJ2-7 explains the end of the DNA better; the J call may be wrong. CDR1 and CDR2 (germline): MDHEN, SYDVKM. The CDR3 has 15 amino acids. CDR3 amino acids: CASSFVTGPTYEQYF. CDR3 sequence (DNA): TGTGCCAGCAGTTTCGTCACGGGACCTACCTACGAGCAGTACTTC.

The chain links TRBV29-1 to TRBJ2-1; TRBD2 matches at 16 bases. From germline, CDR1 is SQVTM and CDR2 ANQGSEA. There are 18 residues in the CDR3. V lost 2 bases and J lost 2; bases outside the gene matches: 6. CDR3 residues: CSVEYGTSGRAAYNEQFF. For the CDR3, the DNA is TGCAGCGTTGAATACGGGACTAGCGGGAGGGCCGCCTACAATGAGCAGTTCTTC.

This sequence joins TRBV7-4 and TRBJ2-3; D could derive from TRBD1 or TRBD2 (5 bases each). Germline V gene lookup returns CDR1 SGHVT and CDR2 SQSDAQ. The V gene lost 7 bases and the J gene lost 4 bases, with 24 bases spanning the gap. The CDR3 runs 17 residues. The CDR3 sequence is CASTVPQTGGEADTQYF. CDR3 nucleotide sequence: TGTGCCAGCACAGTACCCCAGACTGGGGGAGAGGCAGATACGCAGTATTTT.

CDR3 DNA: TGTGCCAGCAGCGTAGAAGGAGGTCAGTACAATGAGCAGTTCTTC. Amino acids: CASSVEGGQYNEQFF. The chain has TRBV9 and TRBJ2-1; D is possibly TRBD2 (5 bases). Looked up from germline, CDR1 is SGDLS and CDR2 is YYNGEE. V lost 0 bases and J 4 bases, leaving 11 bases between the germline ends. The CDR3 is 15 residues long.

The chain combines TRBV6-1 with TRBJ2-1; 9 bases align to TRBD1. The CDR3 spans 14 residues. V dropped 9 bases and J dropped 8; count of bases not matched to a gene: 11. Germline CDR1 is MNHNS and CDR2 is SASEGT. CDR3 in amino acids: CASWGTGILDEQFF. The CDR3 DNA is TGTGCCAGTTGGGGGACAGGGATTTTGGATGAGCAGTTCTTC.

The chain links TRBV11-2 to TRBJ2-1, with 8 bases lining up with TRBD2. This CDR3 region has 18 residues. Germline-derived CDR1 and CDR2 are SGHAT and FQNNGV. Trimming at V came to 4 bases and at J to 1 base, leaving 12 bases not matched to a gene. DNA of the CDR3: TGTGCCAGCAGCTCTCCACTGCTGCCTAGCGGGTCCTACAATGAGCAGTTCTTC. Its translation: CASSSPLLPSGSYNEQFF. Full variable domain (outside the CDR3, taken from reference TRBV11-2 and TRBJ2-1): EAGVAQSPRYKIIEKRQSVAFWCNPISGHATLYWYQQILGQGPKLLIQFQNNGVVDDSQLPKDRFSAERLKGVDSTLKIQPAKLEDSAVYLCASSSPLLPSGSYNEQFFGPGTRLTVL.

To note about this clonotype: A much larger clone lies a single base off, so this may be a read error. V and J are TRBV4-2 and TRBJ2-3, with no clear D. Germline V lookup: CDR1 LGHNA, CDR2 YNFKEQ. The CDR3 has 14 residues. The CDR3 DNA is TGTGCCAGCGGCCAAGATCCGAACACAGATACGCAGTATTTT. This sequence encodes CASGQDPNTDTQYF.

Of note for this clonotype: One end of the junction fails to match germline, which may point to a read error. The V and J genes are TRBV12-3 or TRBV12-4 and TRBJ1-2; D uncertain. The CDR3 is 11 amino acids. CDR3 nucleotide sequence: TGTGCCAGCAGTTTGGGATATGGCTGCACCTTC. Translation gives CASSLGYGCTF.

The V and J genes are TRBV10-3 and TRBJ2-5, with 11 bases matching TRBD1. Unmatched junction bases numbered 4, after V lost 2 bases and J lost 5 bases. Germline CDR1 is ENHRY and CDR2 is SYGVKD. The length of the CDR3 is 15 residues. The CDR3 region is CAISEGDRGSETQYF. The CDR3 DNA sequence: TGTGCCATCAGTGAGGGGGACAGGGGGAGCGAGACCCAGTACTTC.

The chain carries TRBV28 and TRBJ1-6; 7 bases agree with TRBD1. The CDR3 has 14 residues. Germline V gene sequence: CDR1 MDHEN, CDR2 SYDVKM. The V and J ends lost 7 bases and 7 bases, in that order; junction bases with no gene match: 7. The DNA of the CDR3 is TGTGCCAGCAACATCGACAGGGAAAATTCACCCCTCCACTTT. It is translated as CASNIDRENSPLHF. The full variable domain, with the rest looked up from reference TRBV28 and TRBJ1-6, is DVKVTQSSRYLVKRTGEKVFLECVQDMDHENMFWYRQDPGLGLRLIYFSYDVKMKEKGDIPEGYSVSREKKERFSLILESASTNQTSMYLCASNIDRENSPLHFGNGTRLTVT.

This chain joins TRBV7-2 and TRBJ1-1, with D perhaps TRBD1 (5 bases). This CDR3 spans 14 amino acids. Trimming pared 7 bases from V and 1 base from J, leaving 13 bases between. Germline V gene sequence: CDR1 SGHTA, CDR2 FQGNSA. The CDR3 reads CASTWLGQNTEAFF. CDR3 sequence (DNA): TGTGCCAGCACCTGGTTGGGGCAGAACACTGAAGCTTTCTTT.

The chain uses TRBV2 and TRBJ2-7, with TRBD2 as a possible D gene (6 bases). Between the trimmed V and J ends, which lost 2 bases and 2 bases, there was a span of 13 bases. The CDR3 has 15 amino acids. Germline V gives CDR1 SNHLY, CDR2 FYNNEI. The CDR3 loop reads CASSETGLPPYEQYF. The CDR3 bases are TGTGCCAGCAGTGAAACGGGACTCCCCCCCTACGAGCAGTACTTC.

DNA of the CDR3: TGTGCCACCAGCAGAGACGCAACAGGGAACTATGGCTACACCTTC. Protein product: CATSRDATGNYGYTF. The chain has TRBV15 and TRBJ1-2; D possibly corresponds to TRBD1 (6 bases). This CDR3 has 15 residues. The V end was cut by 0 bases, the J end by 2 bases, with 10 bases between. CDR1 is LNHNV and CDR2 is YYDKDF in the germline V gene (reference sequence).